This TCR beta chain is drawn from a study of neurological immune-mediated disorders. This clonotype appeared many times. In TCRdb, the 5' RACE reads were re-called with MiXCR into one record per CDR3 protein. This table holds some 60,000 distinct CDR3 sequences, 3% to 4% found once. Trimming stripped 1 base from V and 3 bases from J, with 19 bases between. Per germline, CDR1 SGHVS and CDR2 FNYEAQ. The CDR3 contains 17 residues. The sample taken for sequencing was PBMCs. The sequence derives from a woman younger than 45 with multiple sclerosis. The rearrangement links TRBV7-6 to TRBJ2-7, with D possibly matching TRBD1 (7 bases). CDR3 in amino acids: CASSLEAAGGPLYEQYF. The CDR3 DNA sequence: TGTGCCAGCAGCTTAGAGGCCGCAGGGGGGCCCCTCTACGAGCAGTACTTC. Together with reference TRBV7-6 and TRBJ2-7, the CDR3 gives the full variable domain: GAGVSQSPRYKVTKRGQDVALRCDPISGHVSLYWYRQALGQGPEFLTYFNYEAQQDKSGLPNDRFSAERPEGSISTLTIQRTEQRDSAMYRCASSLEAAGGPLYEQYFGPGTRLTVT.